This T cell receptor beta chain was recovered during a study of control samples from healthy donors and cancer patients. The CDR3 has 14 amino acids. Trimming took off 3 bases at V and 4 bases at J, with 15 bases between the two ends. Germline V gene data show CDR1 as GTSNPN and CDR2 as SVGIG (reference sequence). Sequencing was performed with immunoSEQ multiplex PCR; in TCRdb, only in-frame clones are kept and a portion is missing. The sample lists 170,000 or so clones, 90% to 95% seen once, with more than 1.1% in the top ten. The specimen was blood. This receptor was taken from a man aged 18 to 29 in good health. The chain is built from TRBV30 and TRBJ1-2; a weak D match, TRBD1 (6 bases). The chain's CDR3 is CAWSLQGGRYGYTF. Here the CDR3 DNA reads TGTGCCTGGAGCCTACAGGGTGGTCGCTATGGCTACACCTTC.